This TCR beta chain was sequenced during a study of T cells in localized non-small cell lung cancer. Study results and limitations: Uninvolved adjacent lung showed peak T cell clonality, exceeding tumor. Higher blood T cell density tracked longer overall survival.

Profiling relied on immunoSEQ multiplex PCR, and the TCRdb table lists in-frame clones only, not all of them. The repertoire has 3,000 to 4,500 clones, 30% of them found once; the top ten carry over 20%. A remark on this clone: Its specificity is unknown.

The CDR3 totals 15 residues. The germline CDR1 and CDR2 sequences are SNHLY and FYNNEI. V dropped 6 bases and J dropped 1 base, with 14 bases sitting between them. This TCR derives from a male donor at least 60 years old with stage III lung adenocarcinoma. The chain joins TRBV2 to TRBJ2-3; weak D call: TRBD1 (6 bases). The material sequenced was lung tumor tissue, taken before any cancer treatment. The CDR3 sequence is CASSAQGHGTDTQYF. The CDR3 nucleotides are TGTGCCAGCAGCGCCCAGGGGCACGGCACAGATACGCAGTATTTT.